Listed here is a single TCR beta chain. Its antigen is still unknown. Researchers gathered lesional scalp punch biopsies and peripheral blood from patients with alopecia areata. CD4+ and CD8+ T cells were sorted from PBMCs stained for CD3, CD4 and CD8. cDNA prepared by RNA extraction and subsequent reverse transcription served as the template for sequencing. Sequencing used immunoSEQ multiplex PCR; TCRdb keeps in-frame clones, though not all of them. This sample carries 100,000 to 130,000 clones, 45% to 60% of them seen once, and the ten largest clones take 20% to 25%. The CDR3 contains 11 residues. Per the germline V gene, CDR1 is MDHEN and CDR2 is SYDVKM. V dropped 3 bases and J dropped 7 bases, with 3 bases sitting between them. This specimen comes from a study of CD8+ T cells in alopecia areata. General study results and limits: Sequencing of scalp tissue also captures the resident alphabeta T cells of normal skin. Normal scalp had lower clonality than lesional scalp, with alopecia totalis/universalis lesions showing this most strongly.

The source material was NKG2D-low CD8+ T cells sorted from blood. This receptor was obtained from a human donor with alopecia areata. V is TRBV28 and J is TRBJ2-2; D not certain. This CDR3 is CASSFGGELFF. CDR3 sequence (DNA): TGTGCCAGCAGTTTTGGCGGGGAGCTGTTTTTT.